This T cell receptor beta chain was observed in a study of CD8 T cells in Susac syndrome. The study sequenced TCR beta in blood CD8+ and CD4+ T cells. Included as multiple sclerosis controls were treatment-naive patients who had stable or active relapsing-remitting disease. Through negative isolation, CD4+ and CD8+ T cells were obtained, while TEMRA cells were enriched using FACS. RNA, at roughly 0.45 to 1 ug, was reverse transcribed with random hexamers. Amplification of the TCR beta CDR3 was carried out by immunoSEQ multiplex PCR, which spanned a total of 54 Vbeta and 13 Jbeta segments. Each CDR3 protein gets one entry after TCRdb re-called the immunoSEQ multiplex PCR reads with MiXCR. Of 250,000 to 300,000 distinct CDR3 sequences detected, approximately 85% appear once; the ten largest clones hold about 0.22%. J lost 7 bases, V lost 3 bases, and 9 bases had no gene match. Germline assignment: CDR1 SQVTM and CDR2 ANQGSEA. CDR3 length: 15 residues.

Sample: CD8+ T cells from PBMCs. This sequence originates from a human donor with multiple sclerosis. This chain connects TRBV29-1 to TRBJ2-1, with 10 bases aligning to TRBD2. The CDR3 loop is CSVDTASGSNNEQFF. The CDR3 DNA sequence: TGCAGCGTTGATACGGCTAGCGGGAGCAATAATGAGCAGTTCTTC.